A selection of T cell receptor beta chains follows, all from one sample in a study of blood T cells in healthy people across ages. TCRdb re-called the 5' RACE reads through MiXCR, storing one row per CDR3 protein. Among around 800,000 distinct CDR3 sequences, 55% to 65% were seen once, and the ten largest hold approximately 30%. The sample consisted of blood. The receptors stem from a man aged 25 to 45 in good health. CDR3s leave out the opening cysteine and the closing phenylalanine or tryptophan. A D gene is named only where the DNA matches it firmly. The size field is filled for only some rows; it gives once, few, many or a size class.

J gene	D gene	V gene	clone size	CDR3 protein
TRBJ1-2	NA	TRBV7-2	NA	ASSLESQVGGYT
TRBJ2-1	TRBD1	TRBV5-1	few	ASSLGGQPDNEQF
TRBJ2-5	NA	TRBV15	NA	ATSREEGSGEQY
TRBJ2-1	NA	TRBV12-3/TRBV12-4	NA	ASTNSQYNEQF
TRBJ2-7	TRBD1	TRBV20-1	NA	SAKSRTGSSYEQY
TRBJ2-5	NA	TRBV6-1	NA	ASSESPGGQETQY
TRBJ1-2	NA	TRBV2	NA	ASSPNKNYGYT
TRBJ1-6	NA	TRBV28	NA	ASSFLDRDNSPLH
TRBJ1-4	NA	TRBV7-2	few	ASSLVEGRGEKLF
NA	TRBD2	TRBV7-3	few	ASSLQLAGLYEQY
TRBJ1-1	NA	TRBV7-3	NA	ASSYQDTEAF
TRBJ1-2	NA	TRBV2	NA	ASRSDRNYGYT
TRBJ2-7	TRBD2	TRBV9	NA	ASSPRLAGRYEQY